There are many counts of the clone carrying this T cell receptor beta chain. What it binds is not known. This record comes from a study of T-cell memory formation after mild COVID-19. Study as a whole: TCR clusters were mostly donor specific. Study-level points and caveats: Pre-infection memory showed some responding clones, and this suggested that cross-reactive memory joined. For contracting clones, CD4+ ones sat mainly in CM and EM, CD8+ in EMRA.

Libraries for TCRalpha and TCRbeta carried sample barcodes and unique molecular identifiers via 5'RACE. TCRdb re-analysed the 5' RACE reads in MiXCR, keeping a single row per CDR3 protein. The sample records a few hundred thousand distinct CDR3 sequences, 14% being singletons. CDR3 length equals 12 residues. Germline CDR1 reads DFQATT; CDR2 reads SNEGSKA (reference sequence). Between the trimmed V and J ends, which lost 7 bases and 4 bases, there was a span of 13 bases. The receptor comes from a man between 18 and 29 years old who had mild COVID-19 (a few samples of this study predate the infection). Cell type and time point are not known. The V gene is TRBV20-1, the J gene TRBJ2-5; D unclear. The sample was PBMCs or a T cell subset sorted from them (not recorded which). The CDR3 loop is CSGSRAIETQYF. The CDR3 coding sequence is TGCAGTGGGTCTAGGGCCATAGAGACCCAGTACTTC.